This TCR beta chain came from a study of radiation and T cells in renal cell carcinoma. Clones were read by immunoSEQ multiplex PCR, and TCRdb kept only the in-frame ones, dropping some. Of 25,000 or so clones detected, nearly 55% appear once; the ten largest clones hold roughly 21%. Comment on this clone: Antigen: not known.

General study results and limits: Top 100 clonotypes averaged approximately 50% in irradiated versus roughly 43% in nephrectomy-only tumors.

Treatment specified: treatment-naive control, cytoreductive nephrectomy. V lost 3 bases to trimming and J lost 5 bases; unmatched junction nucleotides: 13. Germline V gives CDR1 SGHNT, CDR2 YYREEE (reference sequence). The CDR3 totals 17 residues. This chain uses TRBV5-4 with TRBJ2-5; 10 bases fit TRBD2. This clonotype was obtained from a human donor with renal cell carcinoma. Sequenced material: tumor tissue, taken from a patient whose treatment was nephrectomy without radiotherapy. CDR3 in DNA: TGTGCCAGCAGCTCCTCTTGGAGCGGGGGGGATCTGGAGACCCAGTACTTC. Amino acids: CASSSSWSGGDLETQYF.